The entry that follows covers one T cell receptor (beta chain) sequence. This specimen belongs to a study of blood T cell repertoires in COVID-19. Study details: Whether acute or convalescent, the COVID-19 samples came from the United States, Italy and Spain.

Profiling relied on immunoSEQ multiplex PCR, and the TCRdb table lists in-frame clones only, not all of them. Of around 130,000 clones listed, about four fifths are singletons. Germline loops: CDR1 LNHDA, CDR2 SQIVND (reference sequence). V was pared by 7 bases and J by 7 bases, with 16 bases between. The CDR3 spans 13 residues. The sample consisted of PBMCs or T cells enriched from blood (not recorded which). The TCR sequence derives from a woman aged 18 to 35 who had been exposed to COVID-19. The V and J genes are TRBV19 and TRBJ1-1; a possible D gene is TRBD1 (5 bases). CDR3 sequence (DNA): TGTGCCAGTATTGTTTCGGACACATTTGAAGCTTTCTTT. Its translation: CASIVSDTFEAFF.